The 2 T cell receptor beta chains below come from one sample, sequenced in a study of blood T cells in healthy people across ages. Together with a sample-barcoded 5' primer, a J-beta primer mix was included in a second PCR lasting about 6 to 11 cycles. TCRdb processed the 5' RACE reads anew with MiXCR; each CDR3 protein has one entry. In the table there are about 1.8 million distinct CDR3 sequences, roughly 50% of which are singletons. The material sequenced was blood. The receptors here all came from a woman aged 40-49 years in good health.

V is TRBV5-1 and J is TRBJ1-1; D remains unclear. Trimming took 1 base from V and 0 from J, leaving 10 bases between them. The CDR3 consists of 15 residues. Germline V gives CDR1 SGHRS, CDR2 YFSETQ. For the CDR3, the DNA is TGCGCCAGCAGCTTGTCCCTTAGAGTGAACACTGAAGCTTTCTTT. It codes for CASSLSLRVNTEAFF.

This sequence joins TRBV2 and TRBJ1-2; D not resolved. With 1 base removed from V and 4 bases from J, the gap between germline ends came to 16 bases. The germline V gene has CDR1 SNHLY and CDR2 FYNNEI. This CDR3 region has 16 residues. This CDR3 reads CASSEDMGVALYGYTF. CDR3 DNA: TGTGCCAGCAGTGAAGATATGGGAGTTGCACTCTATGGCTACACCTTC.